This is a list of T cell receptor beta chains from one sample in a study of beta chain features in type 1 diabetes. Sequencing was performed with immunoSEQ multiplex PCR; in TCRdb, only in-frame clones are kept and a portion is missing. The sample contains 900,000 or so clones, 17% of which appear only once. The material sequenced was naive CD4+ T cells from blood. These receptors were taken from a woman between 18 and 30 years old in good health. CDR3s include the opening cysteine and the closing phenylalanine or tryptophan. A D gene is named only where the DNA matches it firmly. Clone size appears in some rows only: once, few, many, or a class for an expanded clone.

v_call: TRBV28; d_call: TRBD1; clone_size: few; j_call: TRBJ2-7; cdr3_nt: TGTGCCAGCAGCCTAGGACAGGGGTTCGAGCAGTACTTC; cdr3_aa: CASSLGQGFEQYF
v_call: TRBV18; d_call: -; clone_size: -; j_call: TRBJ2-1; cdr3_nt: TGTGCCAGCTCACTTAGGACTACCAACAATGAGCAGTTCTTC; cdr3_aa: CASSLRTTNNEQFF
v_call: TRBV20-1; d_call: -; clone_size: -; j_call: TRBJ2-7; cdr3_nt: TGCAGTGCTAGAGGGGGCTACGAGCAGTACTTC; cdr3_aa: CSARGGYEQYF
v_call: TRBV19; d_call: -; clone_size: few; j_call: TRBJ2-2; cdr3_nt: TGTGCCAGTAGTATAGATGGGGCAGGGAGTATCGCCGGGGAGCTGTTTTTT; cdr3_aa: CASSIDGAGSIAGELFF
v_call: TRBV19; d_call: -; clone_size: -; j_call: TRBJ1-4; cdr3_nt: TGTGCCAGTAGTAGCGACGGATCCCGTACGGGGAAACTGTTTTTT; cdr3_aa: CASSSDGSRTGKLFF
v_call: TRBV6-8; d_call: TRBD2; clone_size: -; j_call: TRBJ2-1; cdr3_nt: TGTGCCAGCAGTTACTCACCCGGGAGCGGGAGTGAAAATGAGCAGTTCTTC; cdr3_aa: CASSYSPGSGSENEQFF
v_call: TRBV7-9; d_call: TRBD2; clone_size: -; j_call: TRBJ2-6; cdr3_nt: TGTGCCAGCAGCTTACCCACTAGCGGAACCTCTGGGGCCAACGTCCTGACTTTC; cdr3_aa: CASSLPTSGTSGANVLTF
v_call: TRBV5-4; d_call: -; clone_size: -; j_call: TRBJ2-3; cdr3_nt: TGTGCCAGCAGCTTGGCCCAATACGCAGATACGCAGTATTTT; cdr3_aa: CASSLAQYADTQYF
v_call: TRBV10-3; d_call: -; clone_size: few; j_call: TRBJ1-1; cdr3_nt: TGTGCCATCAGACAGGGAACTGAAGCTTTCTTT; cdr3_aa: CAIRQGTEAFF
v_call: TRBV27; d_call: -; clone_size: few; j_call: TRBJ1-5; cdr3_nt: TGTGCCAGCAGTCGTTCAGGGGGCAATCAGCCCCAGCATTTT; cdr3_aa: CASSRSGGNQPQHF
v_call: TRBV28; d_call: TRBD1; clone_size: -; j_call: TRBJ2-2; cdr3_nt: TGTGCCAGCAGTTTAGGGACAGCGGCGAACACCGGGGAGCTGTTTTTT; cdr3_aa: CASSLGTAANTGELFF
v_call: TRBV5-1; d_call: -; clone_size: -; j_call: TRBJ2-3; cdr3_nt: TGCGCCAGCAGCTTGGTTGGCGCTAGAGGCACAGATACGCAGTATTTT; cdr3_aa: CASSLVGARGTDTQYF
v_call: TRBV7-9; d_call: -; clone_size: few; j_call: TRBJ2-6; cdr3_nt: TGTGCCAGCAGCCCTTTACAGGGAGTTGCTGGGGCCAACGTCCTGACTTTC; cdr3_aa: CASSPLQGVAGANVLTF
v_call: TRBV28; d_call: -; clone_size: few; j_call: TRBJ1-5; cdr3_nt: TGTGCCAGCAGCGGCGGGCAGCTGAATCAGCCCCAGCATTTT; cdr3_aa: CASSGGQLNQPQHF
v_call: TRBV9; d_call: -; clone_size: few; j_call: TRBJ2-7; cdr3_nt: TGTGCCAGCAGCGTAGGTGTGGGTTACGAGCAGTACTTC; cdr3_aa: CASSVGVGYEQYF
v_call: TRBV11-2; d_call: -; clone_size: few; j_call: TRBJ2-7; cdr3_nt: TGTGCCAGCAGCTCGGGACACCAAGTTGGGGAGCAGTACTTC; cdr3_aa: CASSSGHQVGEQYF
v_call: TRBV6-6; d_call: -; clone_size: -; j_call: TRBJ2-1; cdr3_nt: TGTGCCAGCAGGTTAAGGTACCAGGGGAAGGGCCATGAGCAGTTCTTC; cdr3_aa: CASRLRYQGKGHEQFF
v_call: TRBV29-1; d_call: -; clone_size: few; j_call: TRBJ2-5; cdr3_nt: TGCAGCGTTGCTGAGGACGGGACCCAGTACTTC; cdr3_aa: CSVAEDGTQYF
v_call: TRBV13; d_call: TRBD1; clone_size: few; j_call: TRBJ2-7; cdr3_nt: TGTGCCAGCAGAGGGACAGGACTCTCGAAGTACGAGCAGTACTTC; cdr3_aa: CASRGTGLSKYEQYF
v_call: TRBV9; d_call: -; clone_size: -; j_call: TRBJ2-7; cdr3_nt: TGTGCCAGCAGCGTAGGCTCCGGCGTTGATGAGCAGTACTTC; cdr3_aa: CASSVGSGVDEQYF
v_call: TRBV7-9; d_call: TRBD1; clone_size: -; j_call: TRBJ1-1; cdr3_nt: TGTGCCAGCAGCCCCCGGGACAGGGGCACTGAAGCTTTCTTT; cdr3_aa: CASSPRDRGTEAFF
v_call: TRBV7-9; d_call: TRBD2; clone_size: -; j_call: TRBJ2-1; cdr3_nt: TGTGCCAGCAGCCACCAACGACTAGCAGGATACAATGAGCAGTTCTTC; cdr3_aa: CASSHQRLAGYNEQFF
v_call: TRBV28; d_call: -; clone_size: -; j_call: TRBJ2-2; cdr3_nt: TGTGCCAGCAGTTTTGGCGCCGGGGAGCTGTTTTTT; cdr3_aa: CASSFGAGELFF
v_call: TRBV20-1; d_call: -; clone_size: -; j_call: TRBJ2-5; cdr3_nt: TGCAGTGCTAGAGACAAAGAGACCCAGTACTTC; cdr3_aa: CSARDKETQYF
v_call: TRBV27; d_call: TRBD1; clone_size: -; j_call: TRBJ2-7; cdr3_nt: TGTGCCAGCAGTTTAAGGGGACAGGGCACCTACGAGCAGTACTTC; cdr3_aa: CASSLRGQGTYEQYF
v_call: TRBV7-2; d_call: TRBD2; clone_size: -; j_call: TRBJ2-1; cdr3_nt: TGTGCCAGCAGCTTATTAAGCCGGGAGGTCCACAATGAGCAGTTCTTC; cdr3_aa: CASSLLSREVHNEQFF
v_call: TRBV11-2; d_call: -; clone_size: -; j_call: TRBJ2-5; cdr3_nt: TGTGCCAGCAGCCGGGGCCTTCAAGAGACCCAGTACTTC; cdr3_aa: CASSRGLQETQYF
v_call: TRBV19; d_call: -; clone_size: -; j_call: TRBJ2-7; cdr3_nt: TGTGCCAGTAGTATTATTGGGCAGGAGCAGTACTTC; cdr3_aa: CASSIIGQEQYF
v_call: TRBV27; d_call: TRBD2; clone_size: few; j_call: TRBJ2-1; cdr3_nt: TGTGCCAGCAGTTTATTCTCAGCGGGGGGAGGCGGTGAGCAGTTCTTC; cdr3_aa: CASSLFSAGGGGEQFF
v_call: TRBV27; d_call: TRBD1; clone_size: -; j_call: TRBJ2-7; cdr3_nt: TGTGCCAGCAGTTTATCGCTAAGGACAGGGGGTTACTACGAGCAGTACTTC; cdr3_aa: CASSLSLRTGGYYEQYF
v_call: TRBV5-4; d_call: -; clone_size: few; j_call: TRBJ1-3; cdr3_nt: TGTGCCAGCAGCTTGGGGGCTTCCTCTGGAAACACCATATATTTT; cdr3_aa: CASSLGASSGNTIYF
v_call: TRBV6-6; d_call: TRBD2; clone_size: -; j_call: TRBJ2-7; cdr3_nt: TGTGCCAGCAGTCGAGGGGCAGCCTCCGGGGGGTACGAGCAGTACTTC; cdr3_aa: CASSRGAASGGYEQYF
v_call: TRBV11-2; d_call: -; clone_size: few; j_call: TRBJ2-7; cdr3_nt: TGTGCCAGCAGCCACCCGACCAGTTACGAGCAGTACTTC; cdr3_aa: CASSHPTSYEQYF
v_call: TRBV6-6; d_call: -; clone_size: -; j_call: TRBJ1-5; cdr3_nt: TGTGCCAGCAGTCACCCTTCCAGGGACTATCAGCCCCAGCATTTT; cdr3_aa: CASSHPSRDYQPQHF
v_call: TRBV18; d_call: -; clone_size: -; j_call: TRBJ2-3; cdr3_nt: TGTGCCAGCTCACCACAGGAGGGGGCAGATACGCAGTATTTT; cdr3_aa: CASSPQEGADTQYF
v_call: TRBV5-1; d_call: TRBD2; clone_size: few; j_call: TRBJ2-1; cdr3_nt: TGCGCCAGCAGCCGGACTAGCGGGAGGAGCTCCTACAATGAGCAGTTCTTC; cdr3_aa: CASSRTSGRSSYNEQFF